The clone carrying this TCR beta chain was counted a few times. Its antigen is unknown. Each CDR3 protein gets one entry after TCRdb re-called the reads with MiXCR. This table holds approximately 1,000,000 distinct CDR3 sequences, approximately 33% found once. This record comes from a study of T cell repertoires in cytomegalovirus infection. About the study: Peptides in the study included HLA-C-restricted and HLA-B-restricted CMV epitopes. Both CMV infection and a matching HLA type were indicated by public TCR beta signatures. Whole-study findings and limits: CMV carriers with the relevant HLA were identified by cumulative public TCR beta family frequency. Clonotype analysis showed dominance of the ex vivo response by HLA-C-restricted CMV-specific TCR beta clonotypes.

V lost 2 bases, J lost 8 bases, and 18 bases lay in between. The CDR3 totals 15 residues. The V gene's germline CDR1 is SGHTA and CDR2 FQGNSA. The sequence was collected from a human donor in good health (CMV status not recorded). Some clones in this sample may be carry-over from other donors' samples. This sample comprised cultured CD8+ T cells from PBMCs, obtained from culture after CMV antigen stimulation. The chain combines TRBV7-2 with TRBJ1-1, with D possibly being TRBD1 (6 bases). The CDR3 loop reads CASSLSWQGQREAFF. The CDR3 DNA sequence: TGTGCCAGCAGCTTATCGTGGCAAGGACAGAGAGAAGCTTTCTTT.